The 27 T cell receptor beta chains below were found in one sample sequenced in a study of beta chain features in type 1 diabetes. The study reverse transcribed the entire isolated RNA, so it sequenced expressed TCRB transcripts. Method: immunoSEQ multiplex PCR; TCRdb's copy keeps in-frame clones and lacks some. The data contain almost 350,000 clones, roughly 8% of them singletons. What was sequenced was central memory CD4+ T cells from blood. Receptor source: a woman aged 18-29 years in good health.

This clone was recorded a few times. CDR3 nucleotides: TGTGCCAGCAGCCCGGGGACAGGGCAAACCTACGAGCAGTACTTC. This encodes CASSPGTGQTYEQYF. The gene calls are TRBV7-2 and TRBJ2-7, with 9 bases fitting TRBD1. CDR3 length: 15 residues. The V segment lost 5 bases and the J segment 2 bases; nucleotides outside the gene matches: 7. The germline gives CDR1 SGHTA, CDR2 FQGNSA.

This clone came up a few times. This sequence joins TRBV7-2 and TRBJ2-6; no definite D call. Trimming took off 2 bases at V and 0 bases at J, with 8 bases between the two ends. The germline V gene has CDR1 SGHTA and CDR2 FQGNSA. This CDR3 is built from 16 residues. CDR3 DNA sequence: TGTGCCAGCAGCTTATGGAATCCCTCTGGGGCCAACGTCCTGACTTTC. The encoded protein is CASSLWNPSGANVLTF.

This sequence joins TRBV7-2 and TRBJ2-3; 11 bases map to TRBD2. This CDR3 contains 18 residues. Per germline, CDR1 SGHTA and CDR2 FQGNSA. V gave up 5 bases and J gave up 4 bases; unmatched junction bases: 14. The CDR3 here is CASSHRALAGVDADTQYF. DNA of the CDR3: TGTGCCAGCAGCCATAGAGCACTAGCGGGAGTTGATGCAGATACGCAGTATTTT.

This clone has just a few counts. The CDR3 loop reads CAISDGRGQDEQFF. The DNA for the CDR3 is TGTGCCATCAGTGACGGCAGGGGGCAGGATGAGCAGTTCTTC. The chain combines TRBV10-3 with TRBJ2-1, with 8 bases identical to TRBD1. CDR1 ENHRY and CDR2 SYGVKD come from the germline V gene. The CDR3 length is 14 residues. Unmatched junction bases numbered 6, after V lost 3 bases and J lost 8 bases.

This clone appeared a few times. The genes are TRBV25-1 and TRBJ2-1, with D possibly being TRBD2 (6 bases). Trimming pared 1 base from V and 6 bases from J, leaving 16 bases between. CDR3 length: 16 residues. Germline CDR1 is MGHDK and CDR2 is SYGVNS. In nucleotides, the CDR3 is TGTGCCAGCAGTGAATCAATAACGGGAGACCTCAATGAGCAGTTCTTC. Amino acids: CASSESITGDLNEQFF.

The rearrangement links TRBV5-4 to TRBJ1-1; D remains ambiguous. The CDR3 is 13 amino acids. V was clipped by 1 base and J by 5 bases, with 9 bases between them. From germline, CDR1 is SGHNT and CDR2 YYREEE (reference sequence). CDR3 amino acids: CASSLLFNTEAFF. As DNA, the CDR3 is TGTGCCAGCAGCTTGTTGTTCAATACTGAAGCTTTCTTT.

This clone was recorded at least ten times. This chain uses TRBV29-1 with TRBJ1-2; D ambiguous. This CDR3 spans 11 amino acids. Germline values: CDR1 SQVTM, CDR2 ANQGSEA. Trimming stripped 7 bases from V and 7 bases from J, with 13 bases between. The DNA of the CDR3 is TGCAGCGGCCAGGATTTGGGTGGCTACACCTTC. It encodes CSGQDLGGYTF.

This chain links TRBV7-2 with TRBJ2-2; 9 bases map to TRBD2. Trimming took 5 bases from V and 5 from J; bases not matched to a gene: 9. CDR3 length: 16 residues. Germline CDR1 is SGHTA and CDR2 is FQGNSA. The CDR3 reads CASSPVGLALTGELFF. The CDR3 nucleotides are TGTGCCAGCAGCCCAGTGGGACTAGCACTAACCGGGGAGCTGTTTTTT. Variable domain in full (rest from reference TRBV7-2 and TRBJ2-2): GAGVSQSPSNKVTEKGKDVELRCDPISGHTALYWYRQSLGQGLEFLIYFQGNSAPDKSGLPSDRFSAERTGGSVSTLTIQRTQQEDSAVYLCASSPVGLALTGELFFGEGSRLTVL.

This clone has at least ten counts. The chain uses TRBV10-3 and TRBJ2-7, with D unresolved. Germline V CDR1 and CDR2: ENHRY, SYGVKD. CDR3 length equals 12 residues. V lost 8 bases and J lost 3, with 11 bases in between. In DNA form, the CDR3 reads TGTGCCATCGGGGTGGACCTCTACGAGCAGTACTTC. Encoded protein: CAIGVDLYEQYF.

This clone was counted between two and nine times. The chain combines TRBV5-1 with TRBJ2-1, with 11 bases matching TRBD2. The V and J ends lost 0 bases and 8 bases, in that order; junction bases with no gene match: 16. Germline V gene sequence: CDR1 SGHRS, CDR2 YFSETQ. The CDR3 has 19 amino acids. CDR3 coding DNA: TGCGCCAGCAGCTTGGCCGGTAATAGCGGGAGGGTAGTTAGGCATGAGCAGTTCTTC. This codes for CASSLAGNSGRVVRHEQFF. Filled out from reference TRBV5-1 and TRBJ2-1, the complete variable domain reads KAGVTQTPRYLIKTRGQQVTLSCSPISGHRSVSWYQQTPGQGLQFLFEYFSETQRNKGNFPGRFSGRQFSNSRSEMNVSTLELGDSALYLCASSLAGNSGRVVRHEQFFGPGTRLTVL.

This clone showed up many times. This rearrangement joins TRBV18 to TRBJ2-7; TRBD1 is a possible D gene (6 bases). Trimming took 6 bases from V and 3 from J, leaving 15 bases between them. CDR1 and CDR2 (germline): KGHSH, LQKENI. CDR3 length: 14 amino acids. The CDR3: CASSPTLGGYEQYF. CDR3 sequence (DNA): TGTGCCAGCTCCCCAACCCTAGGGGGCTACGAGCAGTACTTC.

The genes are TRBV5-6 and TRBJ1-1, with D unclear. Germline V gene sequence: CDR1 SGHDT, CDR2 YYEEEE. Trimming took 4 bases from V and 9 from J, leaving 10 bases between them. This CDR3 is built from 11 residues. Written as DNA, the CDR3 is TGTGCCAGCAGCCCGACCCGCAAAGCTTTCTTT. Translation: CASSPTRKAFF.

This clone was recorded a few times. This sequence joins TRBV7-9 and TRBJ2-5, with 9 bases aligning to TRBD2. There are 14 residues in the CDR3. Germline values: CDR1 SEHNR, CDR2 FQNEAQ (reference sequence). Trimming took 4 bases from V and 4 from J; bases not matched to a gene: 4. The CDR3 DNA sequence: TGTGCCAGCAGCTATGGACTAGCGTTAGAGACCCAGTACTTC. It encodes CASSYGLALETQYF.

The chain has TRBV7-2 and TRBJ2-7, with TRBD2 matching 10 bases. Looked up from germline, CDR1 is SGHTA and CDR2 is FQGNSA. Trimming took 5 bases from V and 2 from J; bases not matched to a gene: 9. The CDR3 sequence is 16 residues long. The CDR3 spells CASSPASGRGTYEQYF. The CDR3 region has the DNA TGTGCCAGCAGCCCGGCTAGCGGGAGAGGTACCTACGAGCAGTACTTC.

This chain links TRBV28 with TRBJ2-5, with 8 positions matching TRBD1. V shed 1 base, J shed 4 bases, and the junction held 5 bases outside the gene matches. The CDR3 runs 15 residues. The germline V gene encodes CDR1 MDHEN and CDR2 SYDVKM. CDR3 residues: CASSLFLTGGETQYF. DNA of the CDR3: TGTGCCAGCAGTTTATTCCTCACAGGGGGAGAGACCCAGTACTTC.

This clone was seen only a few times. The V call is TRBV19, the J call TRBJ1-4, with D tentatively TRBD1 (5 bases). The V end was cut by 5 bases, the J end by 3 bases, with 13 bases between. This CDR3 contains 15 residues. CDR1 and CDR2 from the germline V gene are LNHDA and SQIVND (reference sequence). The CDR3: CASSSPDSPNEKLFF. The CDR3 coding sequence is TGTGCCAGTAGTTCTCCTGACAGCCCTAATGAAAAACTGTTTTTT. Full variable domain (rest looked up from reference TRBV19 and TRBJ1-4): DGGITQSPKYLFRKEGQNVTLSCEQNLNHDAMYWYRQDPGQGLRLIYYSQIVNDFQKGDIAEGYSVSREKKESFPLTVTSAQKNPTAFYLCASSSPDSPNEKLFFGSGTQLSVL.

This clone appeared a few times. CDR3 nucleotides: TGTGCCAGCAGCTTGGACAGGGAAGGGACCCAGTACTTC. Protein: CASSLDREGTQYF. This chain uses TRBV11-2 with TRBJ2-5; 8 nucleotides align to TRBD1. Germline CDR1 and CDR2: SGHAT and FQNNGV. V dropped 3 bases and J dropped 7; count of bases not matched to a gene: 4. The CDR3 extends over 13 amino acids. Together with reference TRBV11-2 and TRBJ2-5, the CDR3 gives the full variable domain: EAGVAQSPRYKIIEKRQSVAFWCNPISGHATLYWYQQILGQGPKLLIQFQNNGVVDDSQLPKDRFSAERLKGVDSTLKIQPAKLEDSAVYLCASSLDREGTQYFGPGTRLLVL.

In its sample, this clone was seen a few times. The genes are TRBV11-3 and TRBJ2-1; possible D gene TRBD2, 5 bases. The CDR3 extends over 18 amino acids. Germline CDR1 reads SGHNT; CDR2 reads YENEEA. Trimming removed 2 bases at V and 4 bases at J, with 21 bases between. Here the CDR3 reads CASSLTTAGAPGYNEQFF. The CDR3 nucleotides read TGTGCCAGCAGCTTAACCACGGCCGGAGCCCCGGGATACAATGAGCAGTTCTTC.

This clone was counted between two and nine times. The genes are TRBV7-9 and TRBJ2-1, with D unclear. Germline V gene data show CDR1 as SEHNR and CDR2 as FQNEAQ (reference sequence). V shed 8 bases and J shed 2 bases, with 4 bases lying between them. There are 11 residues in the CDR3. Here the CDR3 reads CASVAYNEQFF. The CDR3, as DNA: TGTGCCAGCGTTGCCTACAATGAGCAGTTCTTC.

The rearrangement uses TRBV2 and TRBJ2-3; D gene unclear. Trimming pared 4 bases from V and 1 base from J, leaving 6 bases between. CDR3 length: 13 amino acids. CDR1 is SNHLY, CDR2 FYNNEI, per germline. The CDR3 protein is CASSVLGTDTQYF. Written as DNA, the CDR3 is TGTGCCAGCAGTGTATTGGGCACAGATACGCAGTATTTT.

This clone was detected a few times. Written as DNA, the CDR3 is TGTGCCAGCAGCCAGCAGGGGGCCGGTCAGCCCCAGCATTTT. Translation gives CASSQQGAGQPQHF. The V gene is TRBV7-8, the J gene TRBJ1-5; TRBD1 agrees at 8 bases. J was trimmed by 6 bases and V by 5 bases; bases with no gene match: 6. The V gene's germline CDR1 is SGHVS and CDR2 FQNEAQ. This CDR3 spans 14 amino acids.

The chain has TRBV27 and TRBJ1-5, with D possibly matching TRBD1 (5 bases). CDR3 size: 13 residues. V was pared by 6 bases and J by 9 bases, with 15 bases between. CDR1 is MNHEY and CDR2 is SMNVEV in the germline V gene (reference sequence). This CDR3 is CASSPRWDLPQHF. CDR3 nucleotide sequence: TGTGCCAGCAGCCCCAGATGGGACCTGCCCCAGCATTTT.

The table lists this clone with a few counts. This chain links TRBV9 with TRBJ2-7, with a tentative D call TRBD2 (6 bases). The CDR3 runs to 14 residues. The germline CDR1 and CDR2 sequences are SGDLS and YYNGEE. V was clipped by 0 bases and J by 3 bases, with 10 bases between them. The CDR3 sequence is CASSVGMEGYEQYF. CDR3 sequence (DNA): TGTGCCAGCAGCGTAGGTATGGAGGGCTACGAGCAGTACTTC.

This clone has just a few counts. In the same sample, other DNA sequences code for this CDR3. This sequence joins TRBV28 and TRBJ1-1; D perhaps matches TRBD1 (6 bases). Trimming cost V 6 bases and J 4 bases, with 6 bases left between them. CDR1 MDHEN and CDR2 SYDVKM come from the germline V gene. This CDR3 has 11 amino acids. CDR3 residues: CASSRGTEAFF. The CDR3 coding sequence is TGTGCCAGCAGCAGGGGCACTGAAGCTTTCTTT.

J is TRBJ1-5 and V is TRBV4-2; no firm D call. CDR3 length: 13 residues. The ends were cut back, 0 bases at V and 7 bases at J, with 7 bases in the middle. Germline-derived CDR1 and CDR2 are LGHNA and YNFKEQ. The CDR3 sequence is CASSQDIGQPQHF. The CDR3 DNA reads as TGTGCCAGCAGCCAAGATATAGGGCAGCCCCAGCATTTT.

The chain uses TRBV11-2 and TRBJ2-7, with D possibly TRBD2 on 5 matching bases. The CDR3 is made up of 14 amino acids. The V and J ends lost 1 base and 2 bases respectively, with 9 bases between them. Germline V gene lookup returns CDR1 SGHAT and CDR2 FQNNGV. The CDR3 loop is CASSLAWTPYEQYF. CDR3 DNA sequence: TGTGCCAGCAGCTTAGCCTGGACTCCCTACGAGCAGTACTTC.

The chain recombines TRBV7-9 with TRBJ2-1, with D possibly matching TRBD1 (5 bases). Germline values: CDR1 SEHNR, CDR2 FQNEAQ (reference sequence). The CDR3 sequence is 13 residues long. V lost 0 bases to trimming and J lost 9 bases, with 9 bases between them. The CDR3 nucleotides are TGTGCCAGCAGCTTAGCTAGGCAGGGTGAGCAGTTCTTC. Its protein product is CASSLARQGEQFF. Drawing the rest from reference TRBV7-9 and TRBJ2-1, the complete variable domain is DTGVSQNPRHKITKRGQNVTFRCDPISEHNRLYWYRQTLGQGPEFLTYFQNEAQLEKSRLLSDRFSAERPKGSFSTLEIQRTEQGDSAMYLCASSLARQGEQFFGPGTRLTVL.